A selection of T cell receptor beta chains follows, all from one sample in a study of OX40 agonist ivuxolimab in advanced cancers. Here immunoSEQ multiplex PCR was the method, and the copy in TCRdb shows in-frame clones only, minus some. Found here are around 70,000 clones, roughly 90% of them singletons; the top ten hold around 0.95%. Sequences were derived from CD4+ or CD8+ T cells sorted from blood, sampled in a trial of the OX40 agonist ivuxolimab. These receptors came from an adult with an advanced solid tumor such as melanoma, head and neck, liver or kidney cancer. Both conserved end residues are part of each CDR3. The D gene is left open where the match is weak. For some rows the clone size is stated as once, few or many, or as a class when expanded; others skip it.

TRBJ2-2 | 16 | TRBV18 | TRBD2 | . | CASSRTSGTGTGELFF | TGTGCCAGCTCAAGGACTAGCGGGACTGGTACCGGGGAGCTGTTTTTT
TRBJ1-2 | 13 | TRBV5-4 | . | . | CASSLYGDYGYTF | TGTGCCAGCAGCTTGTACGGGGACTATGGCTACACCTTC
TRBJ2-5 | 14 | TRBV5-6 | . | . | CASSSPREQETQYF | TGTGCCAGCAGCTCTCCGAGGGAACAAGAGACCCAGTACTTC
TRBJ2-2 | 16 | TRBV19 | . | . | CASRVFSGAESGELFF | TGTGCCAGTAGAGTGTTTTCGGGAGCGGAAAGCGGGGAGCTGTTTTTT
TRBJ2-5 | 15 | TRBV7-3 | . | . | CASSPGSFAGETQYF | TGTGCCAGCAGCCCCGGGTCCTTTGCGGGAGAGACCCAGTACTTC
TRBJ1-1 | 16 | TRBV18 | . | once | CASSPGVGSLNTEAFF | TGTGCCAGCTCACCAGGGGTGGGTTCCCTGAACACTGAAGCTTTCTTT
TRBJ2-1 | 15 | TRBV4-2 | TRBD2 | . | CASSHLLAGYNEQFF | TGTGCCAGCAGCCACCTTCTAGCGGGCTACAATGAGCAGTTCTTC
TRBJ1-4 | 15 | TRBV7-2 | . | . | CASSSDGRPNEKLFF | TGTGCCAGCAGCTCGGACGGGAGACCTAATGAAAAACTGTTTTTT
TRBJ1-4 | 14 | TRBV2 | . | . | CASRGTAANEKLFF | TGTGCCAGCAGGGGGACGGCAGCCAATGAAAAACTGTTTTTT
TRBJ1-4 | 15 | TRBV28 | TRBD1 | . | CASRGSRGSGEKLFF | TGTGCCAGCAGGGGATCCAGGGGGTCGGGTGAAAAACTGTTTTTT
TRBJ2-1 | 18 | TRBV4-3 | TRBD2 | . | CASSQEGRGGRGTNEQFF | TGCGCCAGCAGCCAAGAGGGGCGCGGCGGGAGAGGGACGAATGAGCAGTTCTTC
TRBJ1-4 | 15 | TRBV5-1 | . | . | CASSSGRSNNEKLFF | TGCGCCAGCAGCTCCGGACGGTCAAATAATGAAAAACTGTTTTTT
TRBJ1-2 | 15 | TRBV6-5 | TRBD1 | . | CASSYRGTGNYGYTF | TGTGCCAGCAGTTACCGAGGGACAGGGAACTATGGCTACACCTTC
TRBJ2-7 | 10 | TRBV23-1 | . | . | CASRRPEQYF | TGCGCCAGCCGCAGGCCCGAGCAGTACTTC
TRBJ2-5 | 13 | TRBV28 | TRBD1 | . | CASRRTGVMTQYF | TGTGCCAGCAGAAGGACAGGGGTTATGACCCAGTACTTC
TRBJ2-5 | 17 | TRBV7-9 | TRBD1 | . | CASSLARGQGGTETQYF | TGTGCCAGCAGCTTAGCGCGTGGACAGGGGGGTACCGAGACCCAGTACTTC
TRBJ2-7 | 14 | TRBV5-1 | . | . | CASSLTAGAYEQYF | TGCGCCAGCAGCTTAACAGCGGGCGCCTACGAGCAGTACTTC
TRBJ1-1 | 15 | TRBV4-1 | . | . | CASSHARSMNTEAFF | TGCGCCAGCAGCCACGCTAGGAGCATGAACACTGAAGCTTTCTTT
TRBJ2-1 | 14 | TRBV25-1 | . | . | CASSAWGTHNEQFF | TGTGCCAGCAGTGCGTGGGGGACACACAATGAGCAGTTCTTC
TRBJ1-2 | 14 | TRBV7-2 | . | . | CASSFYGTQDGYTF | TGTGCCAGCAGCTTCTACGGAACTCAGGATGGCTACACCTTC
TRBJ2-3 | 12 | TRBV7-9 | . | . | CASTPRTDTQYF | TGTGCCAGCACCCCACGAACAGATACGCAGTATTTT
TRBJ1-1 | 16 | TRBV28 | TRBD1 | . | CATRYRDSIMNTEAFF | TGTGCCACCAGATACCGGGACAGTATCATGAACACTGAAGCTTTCTTT
TRBJ2-6 | 15 | TRBV28 | TRBD2 | . | CASSRGGSGANVLTF | TGTGCCAGCAGTAGGGGAGGGTCTGGGGCCAACGTCCTGACTTTC
TRBJ2-5 | 14 | TRBV4-1 | . | . | CASSQGAGQETQYF | TGCGCCAGCAGCCAAGGAGCAGGACAAGAGACCCAGTACTTC
TRBJ2-5 | 12 | TRBV5-1 | . | . | CASRVAQETQYF | TGCGCCAGCAGAGTAGCTCAAGAGACCCAGTACTTC
TRBJ2-6 | 17 | TRBV4-3 | TRBD1 | . | CASSDRGISSGANVLTF | TGCGCCAGCAGCGACAGGGGGATCTCATCTGGGGCCAACGTCCTGACTTTC
TRBJ1-2 | 13 | TRBV2 | . | . | CASFTGFNYGYTF | TGTGCCAGCTTTACGGGGTTCAACTATGGCTACACCTTC
TRBJ2-1 | 18 | TRBV19 | TRBD2 | . | CASSSGTSGRAGRNEQFF | TGTGCCAGTAGTTCCGGGACTAGCGGGAGGGCTGGGAGGAATGAGCAGTTCTTC
TRBJ2-1 | 17 | TRBV7-3 | TRBD2 | . | CASSLPGLAGGFNEQFF | TGTGCCAGCAGCTTACCGGGACTAGCGGGAGGGTTCAATGAGCAGTTCTTC
TRBJ2-2 | 16 | TRBV7-3 | TRBD2 | . | CASSLLAGTTTGELFF | TGTGCCAGCAGCCTCCTAGCGGGGACGACCACCGGGGAGCTGTTTTTT
TRBJ1-4 | 15 | TRBV9 | . | . | CASSLKIGHSEKLFF | TGTGCCAGCAGCTTAAAAATCGGACATTCCGAAAAACTGTTTTTT
TRBJ2-7 | 16 | TRBV5-4 | TRBD2 | few | CASSYGTSGRAGEQYF | TGTGCCAGCAGCTACGGGACTAGCGGGAGGGCGGGGGAGCAGTACTTC
TRBJ2-1 | 14 | TRBV19 | . | . | CASSTGTEFNEQFF | TGTGCCAGTAGTACCGGGACGGAGTTCAATGAGCAGTTCTTC
TRBJ2-1 | 14 | TRBV7-9 | . | . | CASTPDNSYNEQFF | TGTGCCAGCACCCCGGACAACTCCTACAATGAGCAGTTCTTC
TRBJ2-3 | 18 | TRBV7-4 | . | . | CASSCRPYGTPFTDTQYF | TGTGCCAGCAGCTGCCGCCCGTACGGGACTCCCTTCACAGATACGCAGTATTTT
TRBJ2-7 | 16 | TRBV5-5 | TRBD1 | few | CASSRDRSGATYEQYF | TGTGCCAGCAGCCGGGACAGGTCGGGGGCGACCTACGAGCAGTACTTC
TRBJ2-3 | 15 | TRBV11-1 | . | . | CASSFDLGLTDTQYF | TGTGCCAGCAGCTTCGATCTAGGGCTCACAGATACGCAGTATTTT
TRBJ2-7 | 15 | TRBV4-2 | TRBD2 | . | CASSPYDGGSYEQYF | TGTGCCAGCAGCCCGTACGATGGCGGGAGCTACGAGCAGTACTTC
TRBJ2-1 | 14 | TRBV28 | TRBD2 | few | CASRPGLAGYEQFF | TGTGCCAGCAGACCGGGACTAGCGGGATATGAGCAGTTCTTC
TRBJ2-1 | 17 | TRBV4-1 | TRBD2 | . | CASSQALGAGGSNEQFF | TGCGCCAGCAGCCAGGCCCTAGGAGCGGGAGGGTCCAATGAGCAGTTCTTC
TRBJ2-5 | 17 | TRBV5-1 | TRBD2 | . | CASSLAFGLALRETQYF | TGCGCCAGCAGCTTGGCCTTCGGACTAGCGTTACGGGAGACCCAGTACTTC
TRBJ2-7 | 13 | TRBV7-2 | . | . | CASSLSPTYEQYF | TGTGCCAGCAGCTTAAGCCCCACCTACGAGCAGTACTTC
TRBJ1-2 | 12 | TRBV7-2 | . | . | CASSLEGYGYTF | TGTGCCAGCAGCCTCGAAGGCTATGGCTACACCTTC
TRBJ2-2 | 15 | TRBV6-6 | TRBD1 | . | CASSTGQGAAGELFF | TGTGCCAGCAGTACGGGACAGGGGGCGGCCGGGGAGCTGTTTTTT
TRBJ2-7 | 15 | TRBV6-5 | . | . | CASTEKGRGIYEQYF | TGTGCCAGTACTGAAAAGGGCAGGGGAATCTACGAGCAGTACTTC
TRBJ2-3 | 14 | TRBV11-1 | . | once | CASSLGRETDTQYF | TGTGCCAGCAGCTTAGGTCGGGAGACAGATACGCAGTATTTT
TRBJ2-7 | 13 | TRBV2 | . | once | CASRGDGAPEQYF | TGTGCCAGCAGGGGGGACGGAGCTCCGGAGCAGTACTTC
TRBJ2-7 | 15 | TRBV2 | . | once | CASKTDRDPSYEQYF | TGTGCCAGCAAAACTGACCGGGACCCCTCCTACGAGCAGTACTTC
TRBJ1-4 | 20 | TRBV4-2 | . | . | CASSLDPGMYRASTNEKLFF | TGTGCCAGCAGTCTAGACCCAGGAATGTATCGTGCTTCAACTAATGAAAAACTGTTTTTT
TRBJ2-5 | 13 | TRBV28 | . | . | CASSLPSRETQYF | TGTGCCAGCAGTTTACCGTCCCGGGAGACCCAGTACTTC
TRBJ1-5 | 13 | TRBV7-2 | . | . | CASANGMGQPQHF | TGTGCCAGCGCTAACGGGATGGGTCAGCCCCAGCATTTT
TRBJ1-2 | 15 | TRBV30 | . | . | CAWSVGGGSSYGYTF | TGTGCCTGGAGTGTAGGAGGTGGGTCGTCCTATGGCTACACCTTC
TRBJ2-1 | 10 | TRBV10-3 | . | . | CAIGYNEQFF | TGTGCCATCGGGTATAATGAGCAGTTCTTC
TRBJ1-5 | 17 | TRBV19 | TRBD1 | . | CASSMLGQGAYNQPQHF | TGTGCCAGTAGTATGTTGGGACAGGGGGCATACAATCAGCCCCAGCATTTT
TRBJ1-1 | 13 | TRBV19 | . | . | CASSRDDRTEAFF | TGTGCCAGTAGTAGAGATGATCGCACTGAAGCTTTCTTT
TRBJ2-2 | 15 | TRBV29-1 | . | . | CGVEDPTGRTGELFF | TGCGGCGTTGAAGATCCGACAGGACGGACCGGGGAGCTGTTTTTT
TRBJ2-1 | 12 | TRBV7-3 | . | once | CASRWEEDEQFF | TGTGCCAGCAGGTGGGAGGAGGATGAGCAGTTCTTC
TRBJ2-2 | 14 | TRBV5-1 | . | . | CASSLGDPTGELFF | TGCGCCAGCAGCTTGGGAGACCCGACCGGGGAGCTGTTTTTT
TRBJ2-7 | 14 | TRBV15 | . | once | CATSREGGSYEQYF | TGTGCCACCAGCAGAGAAGGGGGGAGCTACGAGCAGTACTTC
TRBJ2-1 | 15 | TRBV7-6 | TRBD2 | . | CASSLRAGGYNEQFF | TGTGCCAGCAGCTTACGGGCGGGAGGGTACAATGAGCAGTTCTTC